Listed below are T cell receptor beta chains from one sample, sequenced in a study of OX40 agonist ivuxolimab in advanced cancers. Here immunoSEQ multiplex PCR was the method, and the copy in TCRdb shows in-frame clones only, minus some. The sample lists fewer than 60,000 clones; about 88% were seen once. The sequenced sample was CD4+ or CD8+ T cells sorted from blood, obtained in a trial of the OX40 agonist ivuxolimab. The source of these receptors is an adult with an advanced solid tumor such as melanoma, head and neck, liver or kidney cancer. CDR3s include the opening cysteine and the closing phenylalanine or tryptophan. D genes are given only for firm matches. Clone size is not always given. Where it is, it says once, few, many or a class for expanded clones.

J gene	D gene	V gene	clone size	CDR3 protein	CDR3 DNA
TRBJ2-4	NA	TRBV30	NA	CAFRVSGTNIQYF	TGTGCCTTCAGAGTTAGCGGAACAAACATTCAGTACTTC
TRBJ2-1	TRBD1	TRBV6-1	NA	CASSRDRGDEQFF	TGTGCCAGCAGCCGCGACAGGGGCGATGAGCAGTTCTTC
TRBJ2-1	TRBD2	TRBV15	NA	CATSTPGSWEGRNEQFF	TGTGCCACCAGCACCCCGGGGTCGTGGGAGGGAAGGAATGAGCAGTTCTTC
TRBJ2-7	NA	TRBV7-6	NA	CASSTNRDEQYF	TGTGCCAGCAGCACGAACAGGGACGAGCAGTACTTC
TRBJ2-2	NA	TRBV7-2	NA	CAGRAGWGGELFF	TGTGCCGGTCGGGCGGGATGGGGCGGGGAGCTGTTTTTT
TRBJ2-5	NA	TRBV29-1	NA	CSVGRRGETQYF	TGCAGCGTTGGTCGGCGCGGGGAGACCCAGTACTTC
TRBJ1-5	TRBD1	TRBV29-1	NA	CSVGQGQQPQHF	TGCAGCGTAGGACAGGGCCAACAGCCCCAGCATTTT
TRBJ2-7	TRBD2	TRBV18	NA	CASSLGGSGTTYYEQYF	TGTGCCAGCTCTTTAGGGGGTAGCGGGACCACCTACTACGAGCAGTACTTC
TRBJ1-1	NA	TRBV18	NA	CASSLSLNTEAFF	TGTGCCAGCTCACTCAGTTTGAACACTGAAGCTTTCTTT
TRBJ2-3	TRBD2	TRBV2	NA	CASRGDYTDTQYF	TGTGCCAGCCGGGGGGACTACACAGATACGCAGTATTTT
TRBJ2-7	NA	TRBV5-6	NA	CASSFGTAAYEQYF	TGTGCCAGCAGCTTCGGGACGGCTGCCTACGAGCAGTACTTC
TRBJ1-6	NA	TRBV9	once	CASSPSGQYNSPLHF	TGTGCCAGCAGCCCCTCCGGGCAGTATAATTCACCCCTCCACTTT